The entry below gives a single T cell receptor (beta chain) sequence along with its context. The data were taken from a study of blood T cell repertoires in COVID-19. On the study more broadly: Researchers got acute and convalescent COVID-19 samples from the United States, Italy and Spain. The cDNA or gDNA used as material had been derived from T cells, B-cell-depleted T cells, or PBMCs.

Authors' analysis steps: It was from reference gene primer amplification that nucleated cell counts were estimated. The assay was immunoSEQ multiplex PCR, and TCRdb's table has in-frame clones only and misses some. V and J calls plus clone size are reproduced from that table; the DNA served to infer D and trimming. The sample has about 270,000 clones; around 85% are singletons. This CDR3 has 13 residues. Germline V CDR1 and CDR2: PRHDT, FYEKMQ (reference sequence). V lost 5 bases and J 1 base, leaving 8 bases between the germline ends. Seattle-derived patients entered the study during active infection and were followed longitudinally.

The sequence was obtained from a human donor with COVID-19, enrolled during active disease. The donor label of this sample is uncertain. The chain links TRBV13 to TRBJ1-1; possibly TRBD1 for D (5 bases). The sample taken for sequencing was peripheral blood. DNA of the CDR3: TGTGCCAGCAGCCTCGACAGGAACACTGAAGCTTTCTTT. Amino acid sequence: CASSLDRNTEAFF.